This T cell receptor beta chain was observed in a study of CD8 T cells in ankylosing spondylitis. Study-wide points: Disease-linked clones proved CD8+ and comparatively uncommon in peripheral blood. Ankylosing spondylitis blood seemed to carry a telltale TCR beta motif made of several highly homologous variants.

The CDR3 length is 14 residues. Germline V gene sequence: CDR1 MNHNS, CDR2 SASEGT. Unmatched junction bases numbered 6, after V lost 6 bases and J lost 2 bases. TCRdb re-called the 5' RACE reads with MiXCR, one entry per CDR3 protein. The profile shows 200,000 to 300,000 distinct CDR3 sequences, approximately 24% of them singletons. This clonotype was seen more than once but under ten times. Its antigen remains unidentified. V and J are TRBV6-1 and TRBJ2-5, with 7 bases fitting TRBD2. This receptor was taken from a male donor with ankylosing spondylitis or in good health (not recorded which). The material sequenced was blood, either unsorted or a sorted T cell fraction (not recorded which). The CDR3 coding sequence is TGTGCCAGCAGGGGGGGGGGGTTGCAAGAGACCCAGTACTTC. It specifies CASRGGGLQETQYF.